This is a list of T cell receptor beta chains from one sample in a study of OX40 agonist ivuxolimab in advanced cancers. Sequenced by immunoSEQ multiplex PCR; TCRdb stores in-frame clones only, minus some. The table lists tens of thousands of clones, around 84% of them singletons. Sample: CD4+ or CD8+ T cells sorted from blood, taken in a trial of the OX40 agonist ivuxolimab. The receptor source for this set is an adult with an advanced solid tumor such as melanoma, head and neck, liver or kidney cancer. Both conserved end residues are part of each CDR3. Fields, in order: J gene, clone size, D gene, V gene, CDR3 protein, CDR3 DNA. The D gene is left open where the match is weak. Rows give clone size only sometimes, using once, few, many, or a class for an expanded clone.

>TRBJ2-5|.|.|TRBV5-1
CASSPGGALQETQYF
TGCGCCAGCAGCCCTGGTGGCGCCCTACAAGAGACCCAGTACTTC
>TRBJ1-1|.|TRBD1|TRBV9
CASSVEGGTDEAFF
TGTGCCAGCAGCGTCGAAGGGGGGACAGATGAAGCTTTCTTT
>TRBJ1-1|.|.|TRBV28
CASSLSGLGGAFF
TGTGCCAGCAGTTTATCGGGGCTCGGGGGAGCTTTCTTT
>TRBJ2-3|.|.|TRBV2
CASTTSTDTQYF
TGTGCCAGCACGACCAGCACAGATACGCAGTATTTT
>TRBJ1-4|few|TRBD1|TRBV27
CASSLTGQGHTSTNEKLFF
TGTGCCAGCAGTTTAACGGGACAGGGGCATACGTCAACTAATGAAAAACTGTTTTTT
>TRBJ2-7|once|.|TRBV27
CASSPLGGRFYEQYF
TGTGCCAGCAGTCCCCTTGGGGGGCGCTTCTACGAGCAGTACTTC
>TRBJ2-6|.|.|TRBV27
CASSPQGSGANVLTF
TGTGCCAGCAGCCCACAGGGCTCTGGGGCCAACGTCCTGACTTTC
>TRBJ2-7|.|.|TRBV5-6
CASSLQEGSYEQYF
TGTGCCAGCAGCCTCCAGGAGGGCTCCTACGAGCAGTACTTC
>TRBJ2-3|.|TRBD2|TRBV9
CASSASGSTDTQYF
TGTGCCAGCAGCGCTAGCGGGAGCACAGATACGCAGTATTTT
>TRBJ1-4|.|.|TRBV29-1
CSVCPGGVGEKLFF
TGCAGCGTCTGCCCGGGGGGCGTGGGTGAAAAACTGTTTTTT
>TRBJ1-2|.|TRBD1|TRBV29-1
CSVQGDYGYTF
TGCAGCGTTCAGGGGGACTATGGCTACACCTTC
>TRBJ2-1|.|.|TRBV4-1
CASSQPPANEQFF
TGCGCCAGCAGCCAACCACCGGCCAATGAGCAGTTCTTC
>TRBJ1-5|.|.|TRBV6-6
CASSYSIGTGQPQHF
TGTGCCAGCAGTTACAGTATCGGGACGGGTCAGCCCCAGCATTTT
>TRBJ2-2|.|TRBD1|TRBV5-1
CASSGSLQGARNTGELFF
TGCGCCAGCAGTGGGTCCCTGCAGGGGGCGCGGAACACCGGGGAGCTGTTTTTT
>TRBJ2-7|.|.|TRBV12-5
CASGLPRGQGAYEQYF
TGTGCTAGTGGTTTGCCACGGGGGCAGGGGGCCTACGAGCAGTACTTC
>TRBJ2-3|.|.|TRBV5-8
CASSLSGGTDTQYF
TGTGCCAGCAGCTTGTCGGGTGGAACAGATACGCAGTATTTT
>TRBJ2-1|.|TRBD2|TRBV6-4
CASSDSSGGANEQFF
TGTGCCAGCAGTGACTCTAGCGGGGGGGCCAATGAGCAGTTCTTC
>TRBJ1-2|.|TRBD1|TRBV5-1
CASSSSGTAYGYTF
TGCGCCAGCAGCTCATCCGGGACAGCGTATGGCTACACCTTC
>TRBJ1-6|.|TRBD1|TRBV9
CASSATGTGGSPLHF
TGTGCCAGCAGCGCGACCGGGACAGGCGGTTCACCCCTCCACTTT
>TRBJ1-6|once|.|TRBV6-1
CASSGSGGLYNSPLHF
TGTGCCAGCAGTGGATCGGGGGGTCTCTATAATTCACCCCTCCACTTT
>TRBJ2-5|once|.|TRBV5-8
CASSEVLATQYF
TGTGCCAGCAGCGAGGTTTTAGCGACCCAGTACTTC
>TRBJ2-7|once|.|TRBV6-5
CASSYSSGGQSYEQYF
TGTGCCAGCAGTTACTCGAGTGGGGGCCAATCCTACGAGCAGTACTTC
>TRBJ2-2|.|.|TRBV28
CASSLYPNTGELFF
TGTGCCAGCAGTCTCTACCCGAACACCGGGGAGCTGTTTTTT
>TRBJ2-2|few|.|TRBV6-4
CASSQKGGSGELFF
TGTGCCAGCAGCCAAAAAGGGGGTTCCGGGGAGCTGTTTTTT
>TRBJ2-3|.|.|TRBV11-2
CASGGVSGRNLGDTQYF
TGTGCCAGCGGCGGGGTGTCTGGGCGGAACTTGGGAGATACGCAGTATTTT
>TRBJ2-1|.|.|TRBV19
CASSIAYNEQFF
TGTGCCAGTAGTATAGCGTACAATGAGCAGTTCTTC
>TRBJ2-7|.|.|TRBV7-2
CASSLAPDREVVLQYF
TGTGCCAGCAGCTTAGCCCCCGACAGGGAGGTGGTCTTGCAGTACTTC
>TRBJ2-2|once|.|TRBV7-9
CASGALAGELFF
TGTGCCAGCGGGGCTCTTGCCGGGGAGCTGTTTTTT
>TRBJ1-2|few|.|TRBV19
CASSIGRDGYTF
TGTGCCAGTAGTATTGGCAGAGATGGCTACACCTTC
>TRBJ2-2|once|.|TRBV28
CASTKPGVLTGELFF
TGTGCCAGCACCAAACCCGGAGTCCTTACCGGGGAGCTGTTTTTT
>TRBJ2-2|.|TRBD2|TRBV6-1
CASSATSGRPTGELFF
TGTGCCAGCAGTGCGACTAGCGGGAGGCCCACCGGGGAGCTGTTTTTT
>TRBJ1-5|few|TRBD1|TRBV5-1
CASSLGQGENQPQHF
TGCGCCAGCAGCTTGGGGCAGGGGGAGAATCAGCCCCAGCATTTT
>TRBJ1-5|once|.|TRBV30
CAWSAQPGEPQHF
TGTGCCTGGAGTGCCCAACCCGGGGAGCCCCAGCATTTT
>TRBJ2-5|.|TRBD2|TRBV7-2
CASSRLAGGGETQYF
TGTGCCAGCAGCCGACTAGCGGGGGGTGGGGAGACCCAGTACTTC